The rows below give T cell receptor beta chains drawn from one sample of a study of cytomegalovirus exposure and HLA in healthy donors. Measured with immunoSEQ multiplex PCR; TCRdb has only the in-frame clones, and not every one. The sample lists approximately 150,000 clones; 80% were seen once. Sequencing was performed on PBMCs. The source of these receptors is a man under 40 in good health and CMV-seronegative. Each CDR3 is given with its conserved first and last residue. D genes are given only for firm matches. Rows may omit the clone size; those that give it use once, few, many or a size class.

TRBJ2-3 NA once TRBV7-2 CASNWGGRSSTDTQYF TGTGCCAGCAACTGGGGGGGGCGTTCTAGCACAGATACGCAGTATTTT
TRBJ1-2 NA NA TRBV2 CASSSHMDRGEGYTF TGTGCCAGCTCCTCACACATGGACAGAGGCGAGGGCTACACCTTC
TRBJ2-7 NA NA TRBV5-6 CASSLGVAVGYEQYF TGTGCCAGCAGCTTGGGGGTAGCAGTAGGCTACGAGCAGTACTTC
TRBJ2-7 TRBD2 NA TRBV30 CAWTMGGAKQYF TGTGCCTGGACCATGGGAGGGGCGAAGCAGTACTTC
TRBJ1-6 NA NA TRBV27 CASSSSGDPAPLHF TGTGCCAGCAGTTCCTCAGGGGACCCGGCACCCCTCCACTTT
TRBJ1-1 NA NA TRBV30 CAWSARGFTEAFF TGTGCCTGGAGTGCCCGGGGGTTCACTGAAGCTTTCTTT
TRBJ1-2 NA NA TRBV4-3 CASSQDLGSGGQSFNYGYTF TGCGCCAGCAGCCAAGATCTCGGTTCGGGGGGCCAGTCCTTCAACTATGGCTACACCTTC
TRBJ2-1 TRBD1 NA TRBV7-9 CASSRGTGRIDEQFF TGTGCCAGCAGCCGCGGGACAGGCAGGATCGATGAGCAGTTCTTC
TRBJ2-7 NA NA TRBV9 CASSSNSPYEQYF TGTGCCAGCAGCTCCAACAGTCCCTACGAGCAGTACTTC
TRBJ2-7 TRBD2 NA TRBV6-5 CASSYSRETILYAQYF TGTGCCAGCAGTTACTCGCGGGAGACCATCCTCTACGCGCAGTACTTC
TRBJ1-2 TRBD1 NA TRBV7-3 CASSNDRGHGYTF TGTGCCAGCAGCAACGACAGGGGGCATGGCTACACCTTC
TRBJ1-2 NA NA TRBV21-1 CASSKGPGTGESYGYTF TGTGCCAGCAGCAAAGGCCCAGGGACAGGAGAGAGCTATGGCTACACCTTC
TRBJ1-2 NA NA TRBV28 CASRSGNYGYTF TGTGCCAGCAGATCAGGGAACTATGGCTACACCTTC
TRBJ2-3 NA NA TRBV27 CASSATSNTQYF TGTGCCAGCAGTGCCACTAGTAATACGCAGTATTTT
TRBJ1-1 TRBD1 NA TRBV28 CASSFNIRDSEHNLAEAFF TGTGCCAGCAGTTTTAATATAAGGGACAGTGAACATAATCTGGCTGAAGCTTTCTTT
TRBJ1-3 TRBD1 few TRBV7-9 CASSSGKGAGNTIYF TGTGCCAGCAGCTCCGGCAAGGGGGCAGGAAACACCATATATTTT
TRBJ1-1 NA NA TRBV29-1 CSVEPTEAFF TGCAGCGTTGAACCAACAGAGGCTTTCTTT
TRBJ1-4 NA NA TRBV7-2 CASSPAGGARKLFF TGTGCCAGCAGCCCCGCGGGCGGGGCCAGAAAACTGTTTTTT
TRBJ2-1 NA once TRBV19 CASSIDTGHNEQFF TGTGCCAGTAGTATTGACACAGGGCACAATGAGCAGTTCTTC
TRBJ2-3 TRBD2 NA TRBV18 CASSPKAGGTDTQYF TGTGCCAGCTCACCAAAAGCGGGAGGGACAGATACGCAGTATTTT
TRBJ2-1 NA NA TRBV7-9 CASSFPGPNEQFF TGTGCCAGCAGCTTCCCAGGGCCCAATGAGCAGTTCTTC
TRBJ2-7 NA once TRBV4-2 CASSQGTSSYEQYF TGTGCCAGCAGCCAAGGCACGAGCTCCTACGAGCAGTACTTC
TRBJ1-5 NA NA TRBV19 CASSTAGPQHF TGTGCCAGTAGTACCGCGGGGCCCCAGCATTTT
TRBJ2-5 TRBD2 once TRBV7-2 CASSSPGSSGRVGETQYF TGTGCCAGCAGCTCCCCCGGCTCTAGCGGGAGAGTAGGAGAGACCCAGTACTTC
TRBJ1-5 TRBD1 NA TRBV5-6 CASSSGDRVNQPQHF TGTGCCAGCAGCTCCGGTGACAGGGTCAATCAGCCCCAGCATTTT
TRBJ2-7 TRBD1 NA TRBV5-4 CASSLGQGADEQYF TGTGCCAGCAGCCTCGGACAGGGGGCCGACGAGCAGTACTTC
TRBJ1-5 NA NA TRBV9 CASSVEGIQGNQPQHF TGTGCCAGCAGCGTAGAAGGGATACAGGGAAATCAGCCCCAGCATTTT
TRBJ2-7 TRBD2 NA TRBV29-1 CSILGGSTYEQYF TGCAGCATCCTCGGGGGGTCAACCTACGAGCAGTACTTC
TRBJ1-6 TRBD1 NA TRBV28 CASSLRDSRNSPLHF TGTGCCAGCAGTTTAAGGGACAGTAGAAATTCACCCCTCCACTTT
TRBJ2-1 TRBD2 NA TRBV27 CASSFPLAGYNEQFF TGTGCCAGCAGTTTCCCGCTAGCGGGGTACAATGAGCAGTTCTTC